The rows below give T cell receptor beta chains drawn from one sample of a study of T cells in Graves' hyperthyroidism and ophthalmopathy. Via MiXCR, TCRdb re-called the multiplex PCR reads, giving one row per CDR3 protein. The top ten hold 4.5% to 6% of the sample, which has almost 600,000 distinct CDR3 sequences, approximately 14% seen once. The sequenced sample was blood. The receptors stem from a woman aged 25 to 39 with Graves' hyperthyroidism that later progressed to Graves' ophthalmopathy. CDR3s include the opening cysteine and the closing phenylalanine or tryptophan. D genes are given only for firm matches. Only some rows state a clone size, as once, few, many or a class for expanded clones.

j_call clone_size v_call d_call cdr3_aa cdr3_nt
TRBJ2-3 few TRBV20-1 . CSANPGEGTSTDTQYF TGCAGTGCTAACCCCGGCGAGGGGACCAGCACAGATACGCAGTATTTT
TRBJ2-7 few TRBV13 TRBD1 CASNYRDRGYEQYF TGTGCCAGTAACTACCGGGACAGGGGGTACGAGCAGTACTTC
TRBJ2-3 . TRBV9 TRBD2 CASSVGWSGITDTQYF TGTGCCAGCAGCGTAGGGTGGAGCGGGATCACCGATACGCAGTATTTT
TRBJ2-3 many TRBV7-9 . CASSTKRSSDYTDTQYF TGTGCCAGCAGCACCAAGCGGTCTAGCGATTACACAGATACGCAGTATTTT
TRBJ1-2 few TRBV20-1 . CSARDNESGYTF TGCAGTGCTAGAGATAACGAGTCCGGCTACACCTTC
TRBJ2-3 . TRBV7-9 . CASSFVPYSWRGSPDTQYF TGTGCCAGCAGCTTCGTGCCCTACAGCTGGCGGGGTAGCCCAGATACGCAGTATTTT
TRBJ2-7 many TRBV28 . CASEGPAYEQYF TGTGCCAGTGAGGGCCCTGCCTACGAGCAGTACTTC
TRBJ1-1 many TRBV6-1 . CASSSPHGGGNTEAFF TGTGCCAGCAGTTCCCCTCATGGGGGGGGTAACACTGAAGCTTTCTTT
TRBJ2-2 many TRBV11-2 TRBD1 CASSPGTGYRGAGELFF TGTGCCAGCAGCCCCGGGACAGGGTATAGGGGAGCCGGGGAGCTGTTTTTT
TRBJ1-4 few TRBV4-3 . CASSPADATNEKLFF TGCGCCAGCAGCCCAGCCGATGCAACTAATGAAAAACTGTTTTTT
TRBJ1-2 few TRBV10-3 . CAISESGAVFLSYGYTF TGTGCCATCAGTGAGTCAGGGGCGGTGTTTTTGAGCTATGGCTACACCTTC
TRBJ2-5 . TRBV20-1 TRBD1 CSATDRDETQYF TGCAGTGCCACGGACAGGGACGAGACCCAGTACTTC
TRBJ2-3 . TRBV2 . CASTGSGGGDTQYF TGTGCCAGCACCGGCTCAGGGGGAGGAGATACGCAGTATTTT
TRBJ2-7 many TRBV7-2 TRBD2 CASSLSSGRSSYEQYF TGTGCCAGCAGCTTATCTAGCGGGAGGAGCTCCTACGAGCAGTACTTC
TRBJ2-3 . TRBV20-1 . CSASPGSDVDTQYF TGCAGTGCTAGCCCGGGCTCCGACGTGGATACGCAGTATTTT
TRBJ2-7 many TRBV7-9 TRBD2 CASTLAGGPYEQYF TGTGCCAGCACCTTAGCGGGAGGGCCCTACGAGCAGTACTTC
TRBJ2-1 many TRBV18 . CASSPGRPEQFF TGTGCCAGCTCTCCCGGACGGCCTGAGCAGTTCTTC
TRBJ1-4 few TRBV7-8 TRBD1 CASSYRGQGVEKLFF TGTGCCAGCAGCTACAGGGGACAGGGAGTAGAAAAACTGTTTTTT
TRBJ1-2 . TRBV9 TRBD1 CASSVGGGRGLHGYTF TGTGCCAGCAGCGTAGGAGGGGGCAGGGGGCTTCATGGCTACACCTTC
TRBJ2-7 . TRBV4-1 . CASSHAILGSSYEQYF TGCGCCAGCAGCCATGCCATCTTGGGTTCTTCGTACGAGCAGTACTTC
TRBJ1-6 few TRBV19 . CASSSRDRGVGSPLHF TGTGCCAGTAGTAGCCGGGACCGGGGAGTTGGTTCACCCCTCCACTTT
TRBJ2-2 . TRBV7-9 TRBD2 CASSLGPPGLAGPGELFF TGTGCCAGCAGCTTAGGACCTCCGGGACTAGCGGGACCCGGGGAGCTGTTTTTT
TRBJ1-4 many TRBV30 TRBD1 CACPRDRGKQGEKLFF TGTGCCTGTCCTCGGGACAGGGGAAAACAAGGTGAAAAACTGTTTTTT
TRBJ1-2 few TRBV18 TRBD1 CASSAGQGGPGYTF TGTGCCAGCTCGGCCGGACAGGGAGGGCCTGGCTACACCTTC
TRBJ1-1 . TRBV7-7 . CASSPDVNTEAFF TGTGCTAGCAGCCCCGACGTGAACACTGAAGCTTTCTTT
TRBJ1-2 many TRBV20-1 . CSAVQGSYGYTF TGCAGTGCTGTACAGGGAAGCTATGGCTACACCTTC
TRBJ2-3 many TRBV7-9 . CASSLDGTAEDTQYF TGTGCCAGCAGCTTAGACGGGACTGCAGAAGATACGCAGTATTTT
TRBJ1-5 . TRBV19 . CASRGQALNQPQHF TGTGCCAGTAGAGGCCAGGCCCTCAATCAGCCCCAGCATTTT
TRBJ1-1 many TRBV11-1 . CASSSPDTTEAFF TGTGCCAGCAGTTCTCCGGACACGACTGAAGCTTTCTTT